Listed below are T cell receptor beta chains from one sample, sequenced in a study of regulatory T cells in long-lasting Graves disease. From the multiplex PCR reads, TCRdb called clonotypes with MiXCR, one entry per CDR3 protein. This table holds approximately 350,000 distinct CDR3 sequences, roughly 25% found once. The material sequenced was peripheral blood mononuclear cells (PBMCs), taken when the disease was refractory, from a patient treated with antithyroid drugs. Receptor source: a woman aged 40 to 55 with Graves disease. The CDR3 runs from the conserved cysteine through the conserved F or W. D genes are given only for firm matches. The size of a clone is reported for some rows only, either as once, few or many, or as a class for expanded clones.

cdr3_length | j_call | clone_size | d_call | v_call | cdr3_aa | cdr3_nt
14 | TRBJ1-1 | few | NA | TRBV6-2/TRBV6-3 | CASSLSFQNTEAFF | TGTGCCAGCAGCCTTAGCTTCCAGAACACTGAAGCTTTCTTT
16 | TRBJ2-7 | NA | NA | TRBV4-1 | CASSQSRRASNYEQYF | TGCGCCAGCAGCCAAAGTCGTCGGGCCTCTAACTACGAGCAGTACTTC
18 | TRBJ2-7 | NA | NA | TRBV20-1 | CSARKLRSGGFLLYEQYF | TGCAGTGCTAGAAAACTTCGGTCCGGGGGTTTTCTACTCTACGAGCAGTACTTC
14 | TRBJ1-5 | once | TRBD1 | TRBV5-6 | CASSRTGGREPQHF | TGTGCCAGCAGCAGGACAGGGGGAAGGGAGCCCCAGCATTTT
18 | TRBJ2-2 | NA | TRBD2 | TRBV6-2/TRBV6-3 | CASSPPTGLAGNTGELFF | TGTGCCAGCAGCCCCCCTACCGGACTAGCGGGAAACACCGGGGAGCTGTTTTTT
14 | TRBJ2-7 | NA | NA | TRBV5-1 | CAGSSRRQTYEQYF | TGCGCCGGCAGCTCGAGAAGGCAGACCTACGAGCAGTACTTC
15 | TRBJ2-7 | many | NA | TRBV15 | CATSRDLSRAYEQYF | TGTGCCACCAGCAGAGATCTGTCCAGGGCTTACGAGCAGTACTTC
14 | TRBJ2-5 | many | TRBD2 | TRBV2 | CASSVTSGSGTQYF | TGTGCCAGCAGTGTTACTAGCGGGAGCGGGACCCAGTACTTC
13 | TRBJ2-2 | few | TRBD1 | TRBV29-1 | CSVGQGLTGELSF | TGCAGCGTCGGACAGGGTCTCACCGGGGAGCTGTCTTTT
13 | TRBJ1-6 | NA | NA | TRBV5-5 | CASSQEVFSPLHF | TGTGCCAGCAGCCAAGAGGTATTCTCACCCCTCCACTTT
15 | TRBJ2-1 | NA | NA | TRBV5-1 | CASSSDGTPYNEQFF | TGCGCCAGCAGCAGCGACGGGACTCCCTACAATGAGCAGTTCTTC
17 | TRBJ2-2 | NA | TRBD1 | TRBV6-5 | CASSYQWTGLNTGELFF | TGTGCCAGCAGTTACCAGTGGACAGGCCTAAACACCGGGGAGCTGTTTTTT
13 | TRBJ1-2 | NA | NA | TRBV9 | CASSVGHNYGYTF | TGTGCCAGCAGCGTAGGACACAACTATGGCTACACCTTC
14 | TRBJ1-1 | few | TRBD1 | TRBV2 | CASLYRGQNTEAFF | TGTGCCAGCCTGTACAGGGGCCAGAACACTGAAGCTTTCTTT
15 | TRBJ1-2 | many | TRBD1 | TRBV27 | CASSRTGERGGGYTF | TGTGCCAGCAGTCGAACAGGGGAGAGGGGTGGTGGCTACACCTTC
13 | TRBJ2-4 | few | NA | TRBV7-7 | CASSLDLGSIQYF | TGTGCTAGCAGCTTAGACCTAGGGAGCATTCAGTACTTC
20 | TRBJ2-5 | NA | NA | TRBV5-1 | CASSFGDFGILKLLGETQYF | TGCGCCAGCAGCTTTGGGGACTTCGGCATCCTAAAACTACTCGGAGAGACCCAGTACTTC
17 | TRBJ2-4 | many | NA | TRBV28 | CASSSRKDQVAKNIQYF | TGTGCCAGCAGTTCCCGTAAAGATCAGGTAGCCAAAAACATTCAGTACTTC
11 | TRBJ2-5 | many | TRBD2 | TRBV28 | CASTSVETQYF | TGTGCCAGTACTAGCGTGGAGACCCAGTACTTC
17 | TRBJ2-2 | NA | TRBD2 | TRBV6-5 | CASSYPSGETNTGELFF | TGTGCCAGCAGTTACCCTAGCGGGGAAACGAACACCGGGGAGCTGTTTTTT
13 | TRBJ2-7 | NA | TRBD2 | TRBV29-1 | CSVGLAVIGVQYF | TGCAGCGTGGGACTAGCGGTTATAGGGGTGCAGTACTTC
18 | TRBJ1-4 | NA | NA | TRBV4-1 | CASSQVNPRVRTNEKLFF | TGCGCCAGCAGCCAAGTGAATCCCAGGGTACGGACTAATGAAAAACTGTTTTTT
14 | TRBJ1-2 | NA | NA | TRBV12-3/TRBV12-4 | CASSLGSPLYGYTF | TGTGCCAGCAGTTTGGGGTCACCCCTCTATGGCTACACCTTC
14 | TRBJ2-5 | many | NA | TRBV29-1 | CSVEGVLGLQTQYF | TGCAGCGTTGAAGGGGTTCTCGGGCTACAGACCCAGTACTTC
17 | TRBJ2-4 | NA | NA | TRBV4-1 | CASSPPGGTLVKNIQYF | TGCGCCAGCAGCCCCCCCGGGGGCACGCTCGTCAAAAACATTCAGTACTTC
16 | TRBJ2-4 | many | NA | TRBV2 | CASRSRLGVSKNIQYF | TGTGCCAGCAGGAGCAGACTAGGGGTATCCAAAAACATTCAGTACTTC
13 | TRBJ2-2 | few | NA | TRBV3-1 | CASSQVGAGELFF | TGTGCCAGCAGCCAAGTGGGTGCCGGGGAGCTGTTTTTT
16 | TRBJ2-2 | NA | TRBD1 | TRBV28 | CASSSPGQGYTGELFF | TGTGCCAGCAGTTCACCGGGACAGGGGTACACCGGGGAGCTGTTTTTT